In this sample, the clone carrying this TCR beta chain turned up a few times. Its antigen remains unidentified. As to time point: week 5, during vaccination. The investigators gave 300 ug of mutant IDH1 20-mer peptide in each vaccine dose, together with topical imiquimod. This specimen comes from a study of a mutant IDH1 vaccine in newly diagnosed glioma. As for the study in general: Vaccination was launched 4-6 weeks after radiotherapy alone, or with temozolomide cycles. The sex distribution of treated patients was approximately 62% male and about 38% female, with a mean age of around 43 years. Whole-study results and caveats: Whatever changes occurred in top peripheral T cell clonotypes seemed unrelated to pseudoprogression.

Sequenced by immunoSEQ multiplex PCR; TCRdb stores in-frame clones only, minus some. Of over 45,000 clones listed, about 80% are singletons. Trimming left V 4 bases short and J 0 bases short, with 11 bases between. The CDR3 spans 15 residues. CDR1 and CDR2 (germline): SNHLY, FYNNEI. The TCR comes from a woman between 50 and 59 years old with glioma. The input for sequencing was PBMCs, taken from a glioma patient whose treatment included an IDH1 peptide vaccine. The rearrangement uses TRBV2 and TRBJ2-3, with D possibly matching TRBD1 (6 bases). The CDR3 is CASSASGVSTDTQYF. The CDR3, as DNA: TGTGCCAGCAGTGCCTCAGGGGTTAGCACAGATACGCAGTATTTT.